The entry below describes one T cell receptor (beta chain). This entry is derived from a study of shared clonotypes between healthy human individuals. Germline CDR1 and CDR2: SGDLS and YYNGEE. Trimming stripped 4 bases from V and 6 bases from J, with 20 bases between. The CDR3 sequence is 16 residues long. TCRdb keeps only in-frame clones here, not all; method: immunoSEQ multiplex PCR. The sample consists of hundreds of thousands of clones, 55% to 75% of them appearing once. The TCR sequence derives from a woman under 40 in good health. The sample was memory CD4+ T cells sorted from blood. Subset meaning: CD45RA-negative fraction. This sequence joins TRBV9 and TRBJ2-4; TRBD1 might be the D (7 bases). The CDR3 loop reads CASSLRGDTLLNIQYF. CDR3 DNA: TGTGCCAGCAGCCTCAGGGGGGATACTTTACTAAACATTCAGTACTTC.